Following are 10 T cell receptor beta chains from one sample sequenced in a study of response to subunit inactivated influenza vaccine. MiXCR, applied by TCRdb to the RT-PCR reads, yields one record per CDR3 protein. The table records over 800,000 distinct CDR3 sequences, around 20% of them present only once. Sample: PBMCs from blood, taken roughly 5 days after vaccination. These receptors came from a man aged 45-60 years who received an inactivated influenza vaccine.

CDR3 DNA: TGTGCCAGCAGCCAAGTCCAGGGGGCCAGAAATGAGCAGTTCTTC. Amino acid sequence: CASSQVQGARNEQFF. V and J are TRBV3-1 and TRBJ2-1; 8 bases are a match to TRBD1. Germline V CDR1 and CDR2: LGHDT, YNNKEL (reference sequence). There are 15 residues in the CDR3. Germline trimming cut 1 base from V and 7 bases from J; bases unmatched to any gene: 6.

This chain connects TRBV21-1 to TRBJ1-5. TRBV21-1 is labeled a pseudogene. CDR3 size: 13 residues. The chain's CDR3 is CANERYSNQPQHF. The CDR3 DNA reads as TGTGCCAACGAGCGATATAGCAATCAGCCCCAGCATTTT.

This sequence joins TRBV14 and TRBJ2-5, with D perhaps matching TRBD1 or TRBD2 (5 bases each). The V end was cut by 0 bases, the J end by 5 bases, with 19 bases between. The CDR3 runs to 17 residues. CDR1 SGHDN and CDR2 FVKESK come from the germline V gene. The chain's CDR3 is CASSQELWGRKRETQYF. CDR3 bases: TGTGCCAGCAGCCAAGAATTATGGGGCAGGAAGCGGGAGACCCAGTACTTC. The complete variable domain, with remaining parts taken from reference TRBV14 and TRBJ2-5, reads EAGVTQFPSHSVIEKGQTVTLRCDPISGHDNLYWYRRVMGKEIKFLLHFVKESKQDESGMPNNRFLAERTGGTYSTLKVQPAELEDSGVYFCASSQELWGRKRETQYFGPGTRLLVL.

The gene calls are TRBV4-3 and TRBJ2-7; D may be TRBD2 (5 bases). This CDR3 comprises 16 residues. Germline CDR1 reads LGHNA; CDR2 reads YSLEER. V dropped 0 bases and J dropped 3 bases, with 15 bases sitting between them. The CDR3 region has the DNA TGCGCCAGCAGCCAAGATCATCTAGCTGGAAGCTACGAGCAGTACTTC. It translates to CASSQDHLAGSYEQYF.

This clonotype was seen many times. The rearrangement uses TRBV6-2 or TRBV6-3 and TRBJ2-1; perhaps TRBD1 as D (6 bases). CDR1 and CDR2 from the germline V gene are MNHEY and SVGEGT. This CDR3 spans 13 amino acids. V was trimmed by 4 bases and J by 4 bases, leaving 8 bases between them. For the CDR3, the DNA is TGTGCCAGCAGTTCACAGGGTTACAATGAGCAGTTCTTC. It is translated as CASSSQGYNEQFF.

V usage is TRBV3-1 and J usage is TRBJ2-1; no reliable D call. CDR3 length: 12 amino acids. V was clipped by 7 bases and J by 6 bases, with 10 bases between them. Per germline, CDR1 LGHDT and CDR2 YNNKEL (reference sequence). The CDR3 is CASTKVGNEQFF. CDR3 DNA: TGTGCCAGCACCAAGGTGGGCAATGAGCAGTTCTTC.

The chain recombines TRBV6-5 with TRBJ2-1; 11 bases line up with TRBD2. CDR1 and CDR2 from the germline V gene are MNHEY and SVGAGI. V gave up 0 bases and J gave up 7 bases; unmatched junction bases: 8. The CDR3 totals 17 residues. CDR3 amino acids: CASSYSKLAGVGNEQFF. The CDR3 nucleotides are TGTGCCAGCAGTTACTCGAAACTAGCGGGAGTAGGTAATGAGCAGTTCTTC.

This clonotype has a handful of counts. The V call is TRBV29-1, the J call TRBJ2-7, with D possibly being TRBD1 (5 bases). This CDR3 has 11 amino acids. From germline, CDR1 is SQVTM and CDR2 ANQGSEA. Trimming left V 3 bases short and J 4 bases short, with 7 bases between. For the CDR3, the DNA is TGCAGCGTTGATGCAGGGTACGAGCAGTACTTC. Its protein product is CSVDAGYEQYF.

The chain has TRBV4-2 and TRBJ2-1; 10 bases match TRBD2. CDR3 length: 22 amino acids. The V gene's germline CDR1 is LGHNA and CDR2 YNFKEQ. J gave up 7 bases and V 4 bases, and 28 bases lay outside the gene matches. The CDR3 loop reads CASSLTSSQRGGPSRRVNEQFF. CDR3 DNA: TGTGCCAGCAGCCTCACCAGTAGCCAGCGGGGGGGCCCGAGTAGACGGGTGAATGAGCAGTTCTTC.

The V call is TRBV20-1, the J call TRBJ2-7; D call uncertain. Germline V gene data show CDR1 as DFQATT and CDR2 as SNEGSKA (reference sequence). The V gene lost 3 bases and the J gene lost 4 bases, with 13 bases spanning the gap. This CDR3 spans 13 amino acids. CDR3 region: CSASAVQPYEQYF. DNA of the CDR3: TGCAGTGCTAGTGCGGTACAGCCTTACGAGCAGTACTTC.